This T cell receptor beta chain was sequenced for a study of cytomegalovirus exposure and HLA in healthy donors (dated by TCRdb to 2016 to 2017). With regard to the full study: In an earlier analysis of approximately 640 of the donors, 250 to 350 Gb of sequence data and some 120 million unique TCR beta sequences from 150 million to 200 million T cells were reported. An early release that covered 640 HLA-typed donors contained about 300 gigabases of sequencing data and roughly 84 million unique TCR sequences. The genetic ancestry cluster associated with self-reported Caucasian donors included about four fifths of the roughly 390 genotyped donors. The study aimed to test whether signatures of past pathogen exposure could be identified by cataloging public T cell receptors. The T cell repertoires of around 670 subjects were profiled by immunosequencing and related to cytomegalovirus serostatus. Besides the first cohort of about 730 subjects, a separate validation cohort made up of 90 to 150 different subjects was used. To predict cytomegalovirus infection status, the study combined high-throughput TCR immunosequencing, statistical association of individual TCRs with disease status, and machine learning. In a later analysis, previously published TCR beta repertoires from about 640 donors were re-analyzed and high-resolution HLA genotyping was added so that TCR occurrence patterns could be studied. Rather than using new phenotypic data, the later analysis identified candidate immune exposures from TCR beta sequences and from how often those sequences occurred across donors. In an earlier analysis of 587 of the donors, high-throughput TCR beta sequencing was used to judge whether each TCR beta V gene segment behaved as functional or pseudogenic. Alongside the repertoire data, information on donor age, sex, ethnicity and CMV serostatus was compiled. A later genetic analysis took genome-wide SNP genotypes for about three fifths of the 666 donors and used that subset as a discovery cohort. All discovery cohort repertoires had been generated using a single sequencing platform. HLA typing covered class I and class II loci at four-digit resolution. The number of donors typed differed by locus, with 629-630 for A, B, C, DRB1 and DQB1, around 500 for DQA1, under 610 for DPA1, and 400 to 490 for DPB1. Roughly 5 DR-DQ haplotypes were handled as single units for association and clustering because linkage in the cohort was strong. Among 300 to 450 genotyped donors of the cohort, an average of about 240,000 unique TCR beta nucleotide sequences were sequenced per donor, roughly 20% of them non-productive.

The paper as a whole reports these results and caveats: Most TCR sequences were seen in very few donors, while some public TCRs were found in many individuals. Presence/absence analyses assumed roughly uniform sequencing depth across donors, an assumption that may not hold. In this cohort, only TCR beta chains were sequenced, and detectable features were limited by the absence of alpha or paired-chain data. A later analysis found that most CMV-associated TCR beta chains appeared HLA-restricted, with HLA associations seemingly driven largely by CMV exposure. A further reported finding was that TCR beta sequences accurately predicted the HLA-A and HLA-B alleles for most subjects in the first cohort. Immune exposure information for the cohort was limited to CMV serostatus. Some IMGT-functional V segments, including TRBV6-2 and TRBV6-3, could not be distinguished by the 87-base-pair reads and were therefore excluded. A later genetic analysis reported fewer N-insertions in productive TCRs among donors in an Asian-associated ancestry cluster than the roughly 700-donor mean. Correlated functional status among segregating V segments might be attributable to linkage disequilibrium, but an unknown experimental factor could not be ruled out. The classifier was reported to diagnose cytomegalovirus status with high specificity and sensitivity in both the original cohort and the validation cohort. In an earlier analysis of around 600 of the donors, most TCR beta V segments appeared in productive rearrangements about 87% or about 30% of the time, broadly matching IMGT annotations. According to the authors, the approach could potentially be generalized to other disease states and immunological phenotypes. Because HLA typing was missing for some donors at each locus, association tests included only the typed subset. The sequencing pipeline was judged likely to have produced a cluster of highly shared sequence variants as a technical artifact. Assigning TCR associations to individual alleles was difficult when HLA alleles, especially DR and DQ, strongly co-occurred. The earlier analysis of some 540 of the donors excluded approximately 17 rarely observed V segments, including chromosome 9 orphons, because counts were too low. In a later analysis, HLA-associated TCR beta chains showed more clonal expansion and lower generation probabilities than non-associated chains that were equally common. V-gene and J-gene trimming of TCR beta chains was associated with a missense DCLRE1C variant in a later genetic analysis, and the association was replicated in an independent cohort. A total of around 150 TCR beta chains were listed by the study as associated with cytomegalovirus. A later analysis associated about 18,000 TCR beta sequences with specific HLA alleles at a false discovery rate of 0.05. A later analysis found that TCR association rates varied across HLA loci, with DRB1 alleles showing the most associated TCRs and HLA-C alleles the fewest. Several of the top co-occurrence clusters appeared to be linked to parvovirus B19, influenza, CMV and Epstein-Barr virus, according to a later analysis. In vitro tests confirmed that three of the cytomegalovirus-associated TCR beta chains recognize cytomegalovirus antigens.

V is cut back by 5 bases and J by 2 bases, with 6 bases in the junction unmatched. CDR1 is given as LNHDA and CDR2 as SQIVND, both from the germline V gene (reference sequence). From the cysteine through the phenylalanine, the CDR3 covers 15 amino acids. Only the CDR3 part of the read is kept: 45 bases, read in frame from the first base. Regarding this clone: Its antigen is currently not known. Base qualities are not provided; no much larger clone lies one nucleotide away.

In total, approximately 690 healthy bone marrow donors made up the cohort. At the time of sampling, all cohort members were nominally healthy, though unrecorded immune exposures were likely present. The donor was CMV seronegative and belonged to the group of 350 or so seronegative cohort members. Each donor provided a peripheral blood sample, and peripheral blood mononuclear cells were used for TCR beta sequencing. The Qiagen DNeasy Blood Extraction Kit was used to extract genomic DNA from the blood cell samples. The library relied on the immunoSEQ multiplex PCR assay. For the multiplex PCR, a mixture combining 60 forward primers for TCR Vbeta segments and 13 reverse primers for TCR Jbeta segments was used. The CDR3 region of rearranged TCR beta genes was amplified from genomic DNA with a multiplex PCR assay. The amplified TCR beta libraries were sequenced on the Illumina HiSeq System as 87-base-pair reads. The paper's processing steps were these. In a later analysis, tens of millions of unique TCR beta chains were counted across the 500 to 850 repertoires, and approximately 9.9 million of these chains were shared by at least two donors. To remove PCR and sequencing errors, raw reads were error-corrected and collapsed into unique sequences using a nearest-neighbor algorithm that merged closely related sequences. Alignment of CDR3 sequences to IMGT reference sequences was used to assign V, D and J gene segments. For a sequence to be retained, a match of at least six nucleotides to both a V gene segment and a J gene segment was required. A rearrangement counted as productive if the CDR3 had no stop codons and remained in frame with V and J, and every other rearrangement counted as non-productive. Following IMGT convention, CDR3 was defined as the stretch from the second conserved V-encoded cysteine to the conserved J-encoded phenylalanine. The earlier analysis of a few hundred of the donors excluded sequences that lacked an unambiguous match to a single V gene segment. In an earlier analysis of 450 to 750 of the donors, a V segment was called functional when productive rearrangements were above 56.7%, and segregating when the standard deviation between donors exceeded 5%. A statistical classification framework was built to diagnose cytomegalovirus status from the catalog of TCR beta chain sequences. In a later analysis, TCR nucleotide sequences were compared against IMGT/GENE-DB human TR gene sequences so that V and J genes could be assigned. Using the TCRdist pipeline, a later analysis assigned CDR3 sequences along with most-parsimonious VDJ recombination scenarios. In a later analysis, every TCR beta chain was defined by the combination of its CDR3 amino acid sequence and its V-gene family, and reads without a unique V-gene family were dropped. As a way to deal with suspected cross-contamination and a sequencing artifact, a later analysis dropped 500 to 700 nucleotide sequences that were highly shared and had low generation probability. In a later analysis, a clonal expansion index was calculated for each public chain from normalized within-repertoire ranks of inferred template counts. In a later analysis, generation probabilities were computed with a VDJ recombination model fitted to out-of-frame rearrangements, and the resulting probabilities were checked against IGoR. In a later analysis, TCR-TCR, TCR-HLA and TCR-CMV co-occurrence was scored with hypergeometric tests, and a repertoire-size bias correction was applied to TCR pairs. To estimate false discovery rates, a later analysis permuted the HLA or CMV assignments 20 times. A later analysis grouped co-occurring TCRs with DBSCAN, adding TCRdist sequence similarity when clustering within HLA-allele-positive subsets. Repertoires with fewer than 30,000 or more than 120,000 public chains, plus five repertoires with anomalous nucleotide sharing, were excluded from co-occurrence clustering. The clones in this table, taken by TCRdb from immuneACCESS, are in-frame only. Not every clone is retained; where verified, under half of the shortfall comes from an unresolved V gene, and the cause of the rest is unknown. D and trimming were read from the DNA, whereas the V and J calls and clone size are those reported in that table. The sample profile shows 95,000 to 150,000 clones; more than 60% of them were found once. The top ten clonotypes cover over 1.5% of the sample.

The clonotype originates from a man aged 18 to 29 in good health and CMV-seronegative. The material sequenced was PBMCs. The V and J genes are TRBV19 and TRBJ1-5; 7 bases in between match TRBD1. The encoded CDR3 is CASSFRTGRNQPQHF. The DNA sequence follows: TGTGCCAGTAGTTTCCGGACAGGCCGCAATCAGCCCCAGCATTTT.